The rows below give T cell receptor beta chains drawn from one sample of a study of blood T cell repertoires in COVID-19. Data came from immunoSEQ multiplex PCR; TCRdb stores just in-frame clones and leaves some out. The table includes roughly 150,000 clones, 75% to 90% detected once. What was sequenced was PBMCs or T cells enriched from blood (not recorded which). These receptors came from a man between 50 and 59 years old in a cohort exposed to, infected with or recovered from COVID-19 (not recorded which). Both conserved end residues are part of each CDR3. The order of the fields is V gene, J gene, clone size, D gene, CDR3 protein, CDR3 DNA. D genes are given only for firm matches. Not every row has a clone size; where given, it reads once, few, many or a size class.

>TRBV6-1|TRBJ2-3|.|TRBD2
CASSEYGGGGTDTQYF
TGTGCCAGCAGTGAATACGGCGGGGGGGGTACAGATACGCAGTATTTT
>TRBV19|TRBJ2-5|.|.
CASSIDQGHKWAQYF
TGTGCCAGTAGTATAGATCAGGGACATAAATGGGCCCAGTACTTC
>TRBV7-9|TRBJ1-1|few|.
CASSSESAEAFF
TGTGCCAGCAGCTCGGAGAGCGCTGAAGCTTTCTTT
>TRBV6-5|TRBJ2-3|few|TRBD2
CASGLAGGTDTQYF
TGTGCCAGCGGACTAGCGGGGGGCACAGATACGCAGTATTTT
>TRBV7-9|TRBJ1-1|.|.
CASSPGHWNTEAFF
TGTGCCAGCAGCCCGGGACACTGGAACACTGAAGCTTTCTTT
>TRBV27|TRBJ2-2|.|.
CASMFLGSTGELFF
TGTGCCAGCATGTTTCTAGGGAGCACCGGGGAGCTGTTTTTT
>TRBV28|TRBJ2-7|.|TRBD2
CASTTGTSGRYEQYF
TGTGCCAGCACCACCGGGACTAGCGGTCGCTACGAGCAGTACTTC
>TRBV4-1|TRBJ1-1|.|.
CASSPQGGGGEAFF
TGCGCCAGCTCTCCACAGGGCGGCGGGGGTGAAGCTTTCTTT
>TRBV5-1|TRBJ2-5|.|TRBD2
CASSLALAGPTGETQYF
TGCGCCAGCAGCTTGGCTCTAGCGGGACCCACCGGAGAGACCCAGTACTTC
>TRBV5-4|TRBJ2-7|once|.
CASSLGGGYEQYF
TGTGCCAGCAGCTTGGGTGGAGGCTACGAGCAGTACTTC
>TRBV5-4|TRBJ2-5|.|.
CASSLRTKQETQYF
TGTGCCAGCAGCTTACGGACAAAGCAAGAGACCCAGTACTTC
>TRBV5-8|TRBJ2-7|.|.
CASSARQSYEQYF
TGTGCCAGCAGCGCCCGACAGTCCTACGAGCAGTACTTC
>TRBV7-9|TRBJ1-1|.|.
CASSFPQGITEAFF
TGTGCCAGCAGCTTTCCTCAGGGGATCACTGAAGCTTTCTTT
>TRBV6-5|TRBJ1-5|.|TRBD1
CASSLSRGQQPQHF
TGTGCCAGCAGTCTTAGCAGGGGGCAGCAGCCCCAGCATTTT
>TRBV29-1|TRBJ1-1|.|.
CNVGGGSF
.
>TRBV6-5|TRBJ1-5|.|TRBD1
CASSSGQVGGKQHF
TGTGCCAGCAGTTCAGGACAGGTTGGGGGAAAGCAGCATTTT
>TRBV28|TRBJ2-2|.|.
CASSFGDWRVGELFF
TGTGCCAGCAGTTTCGGGGACTGGCGAGTCGGGGAGCTGTTTTTT
>TRBV7-9|TRBJ2-1|.|TRBD2
CASSLVTSGGDEQFF
TGTGCCAGCAGCTTAGTGACTAGCGGGGGGGATGAGCAGTTCTTC
>TRBV13|TRBJ2-3|.|TRBD2
CASSVGLAIPSTQYF
TGTGCCAGCAGCGTCGGACTAGCGATCCCCAGTACGCAGTATTTT
>TRBV6-5|TRBJ2-6|.|.
CASRYRDSGANVLTF
TGTGCCAGCCGTTATCGGGATTCTGGGGCCAACGTCCTGACTTTC
>TRBV12-3/TRBV12-4|TRBJ2-7|.|TRBD1
CASTRDRSSEQYF
TGTGCCAGCACCCGGGACAGGTCGAGCGAGCAGTACTTC
>TRBV10-3|TRBJ2-5|few|.
CAIREPGETQYF
TGTGCCATCAGGGAGCCCGGAGAGACCCAGTACTTC
>TRBV5-4|TRBJ2-2|.|.
CASSLTGNTGELFF
TGTGCCAGCAGCTTGACCGGTAACACCGGGGAGCTGTTTTTT
>TRBV15|TRBJ2-3|many|.
CATSSNHPRDTQYF
TGTGCCACCAGCAGTAATCACCCTCGGGATACGCAGTATTTT
>TRBV7-9|TRBJ1-1|.|.
CASTTGQGRRAFF
TGTGCCAGCACCACCGGGCAGGGTCGTCGAGCTTTCTTT
>TRBV5-4|TRBJ1-2|.|TRBD1
CASSLTGTGFLRGYTF
TGTGCCAGCAGCCTAACCGGGACAGGGTTTTTGCGTGGCTACACCTTC
>TRBV30|TRBJ2-7|once|TRBD2
CAWSEGTSGVPYEQYF
TGTGCCTGGAGTGAGGGGACTAGCGGGGTCCCCTACGAGCAGTACTTC
>TRBV29-1|TRBJ2-7|once|TRBD2
CSVHQTSGGAYEQYF
TGCAGCGTCCACCAAACTAGCGGGGGGGCGTACGAGCAGTACTTC
>TRBV19|TRBJ1-1|.|TRBD1
CASTSTGMNTEAFF
TGTGCCAGTACCTCGACAGGGATGAACACTGAAGCTTTCTTT
>TRBV19|TRBJ2-2|.|.
CASSIGQGVSGELFF
TGTGCCAGTAGTATTGGGCAAGGGGTCTCCGGGGAGCTGTTTTTT
>TRBV24-1|TRBJ1-4|.|TRBD1
CATSWTGANEKLFF
TGTGCCACCAGTTGGACAGGGGCTAATGAAAAACTGTTTTTT
>TRBV5-1|TRBJ2-2|.|.
CASSSTGSNTGELFF
TGCGCCAGCAGCTCTACAGGGTCTAACACCGGGGAGCTGTTTTTT
>TRBV12-3/TRBV12-4|TRBJ1-2|.|.
CASSFGGYTF
TGTGCCAGCAGTTTCGGTGGCTACACCTTC
>TRBV18|TRBJ2-7|.|TRBD1
CASSQGQGYEQYF
TGTGCCAGCTCACAAGGACAGGGCTACGAGCAGTACTTC
>TRBV5-6|TRBJ1-2|.|TRBD1
CASSVGTVHTF
TGTGCCAGCAGCGTGGGGACAGTCCACACCTTC
>TRBV19|TRBJ2-7|.|TRBD2
CASSTLAGESYEQYF
TGTGCCAGTAGTACCCTAGCGGGTGAATCCTACGAGCAGTACTTC
>TRBV19|TRBJ1-4|.|.
CASSLRQDEKLFF
TGTGCCAGTAGTCTCAGACAGGATGAAAAACTGTTTTTT
>TRBV4-3|TRBJ1-2|.|.
CASSQDWGDLNYGYTF
TGCGCCAGCAGCCAGGACTGGGGAGATCTTAACTATGGCTACACCTTC
>TRBV10-3|TRBJ2-1|.|TRBD2
CAISEAASGLNNEQFF
TGTGCCATCAGTGAGGCGGCTAGCGGCTTGAACAATGAGCAGTTCTTC
>TRBV16|TRBJ1-5|.|.
CASSSLGQPYSNQPQHF
TGTGCCAGCAGCTCCTTGGGGCAGCCCTATAGCAATCAGCCCCAGCATTTT
>TRBV14|TRBJ2-5|.|TRBD2
CASSQMRGAGETQYF
TGTGCCAGCAGCCAGATGCGGGGGGCTGGAGAGACCCAGTACTTC
>TRBV30|TRBJ1-2|.|.
CAWSVPGFSGYTF
TGTGCCTGGAGTGTACCGGGGTTCTCTGGCTACACCTTC
>TRBV5-1|TRBJ2-1|.|TRBD2
CASSLDVAGSGNEQFF
TGCGCCAGCAGCTTGGATGTAGCGGGAAGTGGTAATGAGCAGTTCTTC
>TRBV15|TRBJ1-1|.|.
CATAVGINTEAFF
TGTGCCACAGCGGTTGGTATCAACACTGAAGCTTTCTTT
>TRBV6-5|TRBJ2-3|.|TRBD2
CAIHPSGSSDTQYF
TGTGCCATACACCCCAGCGGGAGTTCGGATACGCAGTATTTT